Described below is a single T cell receptor beta chain sequence and its context. This sample is part of a study of blood T cell repertoires in COVID-19. Study at large: Acute and convalescent COVID-19 specimens originated in the United States, Italy and Spain.

Under the authors' procedure: The assay estimated nucleated cells by amplifying reference gene primers. Sequencing was performed with immunoSEQ multiplex PCR; in TCRdb, only in-frame clones are kept and a portion is missing. That table furnishes V, J and clone size, whereas the DNA furnished D and trimming. Of roughly 150,000 clones in the sample, 84% are singletons; the top ten hold roughly 7.2%. This clonotype was obtained from a woman in her fifties or sixties in a cohort sampled during active or convalescent COVID-19. The sequencing sample was made of peripheral blood.

The DNA of the CDR3 is TGCGCCAGCAGCCAAGATCGGGGAGTTAATGAAAAACTGTTTTTT. This codes for CASSQDRGVNEKLFF. V is TRBV4-3 and J is TRBJ1-4; the D is unclear. The germline V and J ends were trimmed by 0 bases and 4 bases, with 9 bases remaining between them. Germline V gene lookup returns CDR1 LGHNA and CDR2 YSLEER. The CDR3 loop spans 15 amino acids.